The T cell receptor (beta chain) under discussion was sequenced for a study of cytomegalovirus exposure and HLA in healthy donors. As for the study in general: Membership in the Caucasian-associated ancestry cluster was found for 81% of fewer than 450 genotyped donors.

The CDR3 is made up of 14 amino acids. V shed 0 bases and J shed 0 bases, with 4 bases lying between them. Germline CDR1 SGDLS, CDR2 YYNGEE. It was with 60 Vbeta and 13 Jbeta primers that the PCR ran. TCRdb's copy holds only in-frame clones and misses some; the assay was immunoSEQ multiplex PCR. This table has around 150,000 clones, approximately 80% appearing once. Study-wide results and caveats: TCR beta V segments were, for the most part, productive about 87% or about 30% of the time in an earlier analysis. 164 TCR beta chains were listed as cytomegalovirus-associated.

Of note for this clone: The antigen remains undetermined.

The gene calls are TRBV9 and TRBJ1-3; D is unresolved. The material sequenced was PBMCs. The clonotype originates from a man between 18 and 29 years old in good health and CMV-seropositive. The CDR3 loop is CASSVDSSGNTIYF. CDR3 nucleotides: TGTGCCAGCAGCGTAGACAGCTCTGGAAACACCATATATTTT.